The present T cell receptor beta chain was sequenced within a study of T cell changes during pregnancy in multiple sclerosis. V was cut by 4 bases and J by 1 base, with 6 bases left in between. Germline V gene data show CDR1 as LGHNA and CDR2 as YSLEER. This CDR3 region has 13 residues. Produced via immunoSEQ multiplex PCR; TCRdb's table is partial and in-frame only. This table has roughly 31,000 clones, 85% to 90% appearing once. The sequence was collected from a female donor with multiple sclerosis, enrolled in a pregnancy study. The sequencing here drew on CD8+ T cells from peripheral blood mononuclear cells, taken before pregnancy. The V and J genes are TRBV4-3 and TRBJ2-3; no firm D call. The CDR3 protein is CASSPTGTDTQYF. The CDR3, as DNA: TGCGCCAGCAGCCCCACAGGCACAGATACGCAGTATTTT.